These 32 T cell receptor beta chains were all obtained from the same sample, sequenced in a study of identical twins. TCRdb ran MiXCR on the 5' RACE reads and lists one entry per CDR3 protein. The sample records about 470,000 distinct CDR3 sequences, 20% to 25% being singletons. This same sample was also taken into another study, of T cells expressing NK-cell markers.

The sequencing sample was made of CD4+ T cells sorted from blood. These receptors were obtained from a woman between 18 and 30 years old in good health.

This clonotype appeared a few times. The V and J genes are TRBV7-8 and TRBJ2-2, with D unclear. Trimming shortened V by 1 base and J by 6 bases, and 3 bases separated the two germline ends. The germline V gene encodes CDR1 SGHVS and CDR2 FQNEAQ. The CDR3 is 12 amino acids. The chain's CDR3 is CASSLVSGELFF. Written as DNA, the CDR3 is TGTGCCAGCAGCTTAGTGTCCGGGGAGCTGTTTTTT.

The chain is built from TRBV29-1 and TRBJ1-4, with D hard to call. Germline assignment: CDR1 SQVTM and CDR2 ANQGSEA. This CDR3 is 10 amino acids long. The ends were cut back, 7 bases at V and 8 bases at J, with 8 bases in the middle. CDR3 sequence: CSAGNEKLFF. CDR3 nucleotides: TGCAGCGCCGGCAACGAAAAACTGTTTTTT.

This clonotype was counted between two and nine times. This chain links TRBV6-2 or TRBV6-3 with TRBJ2-7; no reliable D call. V was cut by 6 bases and J by 2 bases, with 8 bases left in between. Germline CDR1 reads MNHEY; CDR2 reads SVGEGT. This CDR3 is 12 amino acids long. CDR3 protein: CASSTIPYEQYF. The CDR3 DNA is TGTGCCAGCAGCACTATCCCCTACGAGCAGTACTTC.

The table lists this clonotype with a few counts. The chain carries TRBV20-1 and TRBJ2-1, with TRBD2 as a possible D gene (6 bases). Per the germline V gene, CDR1 is DFQATT and CDR2 is SNEGSKA (reference sequence). The CDR3 is made up of 12 amino acids. Trimming stripped 4 bases from V and 13 bases from J, with 17 bases between. Written as DNA, the CDR3 is TGCAGTGCTACCCAGAATTTAGCGGATCAGTTCTTC. Encoded protein: CSATQNLADQFF.

This clonotype was counted between two and nine times. This chain links TRBV18 with TRBJ2-1; 9 nucleotides align to TRBD2. Per germline, CDR1 KGHSH and CDR2 LQKENI. This CDR3 is 13 amino acids long. The junction had 4 bases not matched to a gene; V was cut back by 5 bases and J by 8 bases. Here the CDR3 DNA reads TGTGCCAGCTCATTAGCGGGAGAAGATGAGCAGTTCTTC. Amino acid sequence: CASSLAGEDEQFF.

This clonotype was observed a few times. J is TRBJ1-4 and V is TRBV5-1, with D tentatively TRBD1 (6 bases). Trimming left V 4 bases short and J 0 bases short, with 13 bases between. This CDR3 has 16 amino acids. Germline V CDR1 and CDR2: SGHRS, YFSETQ. As DNA, the CDR3 is TGCGCCAGCAGCCAGGGGTCCTTCACAACTAATGAAAAACTGTTTTTT. Protein: CASSQGSFTTNEKLFF.

The chain couples TRBV7-8 to TRBJ2-6; D is possibly TRBD1 (6 bases). From germline, CDR1 is SGHVS and CDR2 FQNEAQ. This CDR3 has 17 amino acids. V was shortened by 3 bases and J by 0 bases, with 12 bases between the two germline ends. The CDR3 DNA follows: TGTGCCAGCAGCTTCCGACAGGAACACTCTGGGGCCAACGTCCTGACTTTC. Amino acids: CASSFRQEHSGANVLTF.

This clonotype came up a few times. This chain connects TRBV7-2 to TRBJ2-7; D unclear. The germline gives CDR1 SGHTA, CDR2 FQGNSA. V gave up 1 base and J gave up 9 bases, with 10 bases separating them. The CDR3 sequence is 12 residues long. The CDR3 protein is CASSLGISGQYF. DNA for the CDR3: TGTGCCAGCAGCTTAGGAATCTCTGGGCAGTACTTC.

This clonotype occurred a few times. The genes are TRBV3-1 and TRBJ1-1; possibly TRBD1 for D (6 bases). V was cut by 6 bases and J by 4 bases, with 12 bases left in between. CDR1 is LGHDT and CDR2 is YNNKEL in the germline V gene (reference sequence). The CDR3 extends over 13 amino acids. The CDR3 DNA sequence: TGTGCCAGCAGTCTTCCGGGGGCCACTGAAGCTTTCTTT. Encoded protein: CASSLPGATEAFF. The entire variable domain, with the rest obtained from reference TRBV3-1 and TRBJ1-1, is as follows: DTAVSQTPKYLVTQMGNDKSIKCEQNLGHDTMYWYKQDSKKFLKIMFSYNNKELIINETVPNRFSPKSPDKAHLNLHINSLELGDSAVYFCASSLPGATEAFFGQGTRLTVV.

The chain joins TRBV29-1 to TRBJ2-1; D might be TRBD2 (5 bases). This CDR3 is 14 amino acids long. Germline V gene data show CDR1 as SQVTM and CDR2 as ANQGSEA. Trimming removed 6 bases at V and 0 bases at J, with 12 bases between. The CDR3 reads CSVTTGSSYNEQFF. The DNA for the CDR3 is TGCAGCGTGACGACGGGGAGCTCCTACAATGAGCAGTTCTTC.

This sequence joins TRBV7-8 and TRBJ2-7, with 7 bases that match TRBD1. From germline, CDR1 is SGHVS and CDR2 FQNEAQ. Trimming at V came to 4 bases and at J to 6 bases, leaving 6 bases not matched to a gene. The length of the CDR3 is 13 residues. The CDR3 region is CASSSNRGIEQYF. The DNA of the CDR3 is TGTGCCAGCAGCTCAAACAGGGGCATCGAGCAGTACTTC.

In this sample, this clonotype turned up a few times. The V and J genes are TRBV12-3 or TRBV12-4 and TRBJ1-3; no clear D. The CDR3 totals 14 residues. Trimming shortened V by 7 bases and J by 4 bases, and 14 bases separated the two germline ends. The CDR3 is CASNIVSPGNTIYF. DNA of the CDR3: TGTGCCAGCAACATCGTTTCGCCAGGAAACACCATATATTTT.

The chain recombines TRBV20-1 with TRBJ1-4, with no clear D. The CDR3 is made up of 13 amino acids. Germline V gene lookup returns CDR1 DFQATT and CDR2 SNEGSKA (reference sequence). V was trimmed by 0 bases and J by 8 bases, leaving 10 bases between them. CDR3 nucleotides: TGCAGTGCTAGAGATCTGGTGAAGGAAAAACTGTTTTTT. Amino acid sequence: CSARDLVKEKLFF.

The sample holds many counts of this clonotype. The chain links TRBV27 to TRBJ1-2, with TRBD1 matching over 7 bases. J lost 6 bases, V lost 6 bases, and 16 bases had no gene match. CDR1 is MNHEY, CDR2 SMNVEV, per germline (reference sequence). The CDR3 runs 16 residues. The CDR3 region has the DNA TGTGCCAGCAGCGAATCGCGCTTTGACAGGGTGGATGGCTACACCTTC. Translated, it gives CASSESRFDRVDGYTF.

The rearrangement joins TRBV2 to TRBJ1-5; TRBD1 aligns across 9 bases. The V and J ends lost 5 bases and 6 bases, in that order; junction bases with no gene match: 5. The CDR3 loop spans 14 amino acids. CDR1 is SNHLY and CDR2 is FYNNEI in the germline V gene. CDR3 in DNA: TGTGCCAGCAGTCACCGGGACAGGGCTCAGCCCCAGCATTTT. Protein product: CASSHRDRAQPQHF.

The chain couples TRBV12-3 or TRBV12-4 to TRBJ2-1; 8 nucleotides agree with TRBD1. The CDR3 length is 16 residues. Trimming took 6 bases from V and 5 from J; bases not matched to a gene: 12. CDR3 DNA: TGTGCCAGCAGCAGAACAGGGGGTGAGGGGAACAATGAGCAGTTCTTC. This sequence encodes CASSRTGGEGNNEQFF.

In DNA form, the CDR3 reads TGCAGTGTTCTAGAGGTCACAGATACGCAGTATTTT. This translates into CSVLEVTDTQYF. The chain joins TRBV20-1 to TRBJ2-3; no firm D call. The length of the CDR3 is 12 residues. V was shortened by 7 bases and J by 2 bases, with 10 bases between the two germline ends. CDR1 DFQATT and CDR2 SNEGSKA come from the germline V gene (reference sequence).

In its sample, this clonotype was seen a few times. The chain is built from TRBV5-1 and TRBJ1-1; a weak D match, TRBD1 (6 bases). V lost 4 bases to trimming and J lost 1 base, with 14 bases between them. CDR1 and CDR2 (germline): SGHRS, YFSETQ. CDR3 size: 15 residues. The CDR3 here is CASSGGQGQNTEAFF. Written as DNA, the CDR3 is TGCGCCAGCAGCGGCGGGCAGGGACAGAACACTGAAGCTTTCTTT.

This clonotype was counted between two and nine times. The chain recombines TRBV5-1 with TRBJ2-1; 9 nucleotides align to TRBD1. After removal of 3 bases from V and 5 bases from J, the junction contained 6 bases not matched to a gene. Germline-derived CDR1 and CDR2 are SGHRS and YFSETQ. The CDR3 covers 15 residues. This chain's CDR3 is CASSSQGAGDNEQFF. The CDR3 coding sequence is TGCGCCAGCAGCTCACAGGGGGCGGGTGACAATGAGCAGTTCTTC.

This chain joins TRBV10-2 and TRBJ2-5; 10 bases agree with TRBD1. Germline CDR1 and CDR2: WSHSY and SAAADI. The CDR3 is made up of 15 amino acids. With 6 bases clipped from V and 4 bases from J, the junction kept 8 bases outside the gene matches. The CDR3 here is CASRKGQGSGETQYF. As DNA, the CDR3 is TGCGCCAGCAGGAAGGGACAGGGGTCCGGAGAGACCCAGTACTTC.

This sequence joins TRBV7-9 and TRBJ2-7; 8 bases agree with TRBD2. V lost 5 bases, J lost 6 bases, and 9 bases stayed unmatched. The CDR3 spans 14 residues. Germline V gene lookup returns CDR1 SEHNR and CDR2 FQNEAQ (reference sequence). The CDR3 sequence is CASSLLGLALEQYF. The CDR3, as DNA: TGTGCCAGCAGCCTCCTTGGACTAGCTCTCGAGCAGTACTTC. Based on the CDR3 plus reference TRBV7-9 and TRBJ2-7, the full variable domain is DTGVSQNPRHKITKRGQNVTFRCDPISEHNRLYWYRQTLGQGPEFLTYFQNEAQLEKSRLLSDRFSAERPKGSFSTLEIQRTEQGDSAMYLCASSLLGLALEQYFGPGTRLTVT.

The rearrangement links TRBV6-5 to TRBJ1-2; perhaps TRBD1 as D (5 bases). This CDR3 is 13 amino acids long. Looked up from germline, CDR1 is MNHEY and CDR2 is SVGAGI. Trimming cost V 2 bases and J 4 bases, with 8 bases left between them. The CDR3 is CASSYTGGYGYTF. The CDR3 DNA sequence: TGTGCCAGCAGTTACACAGGCGGCTATGGCTACACCTTC.

This clonotype was counted between two and nine times. In nucleotides, the CDR3 is TGTGCCAGCAGCTTAGAGGGGGGCGTAAGGACCGGGGAGCTGTTTTTT. It translates to CASSLEGGVRTGELFF. This rearrangement joins TRBV7-6 to TRBJ2-2; D is tentatively TRBD1 or TRBD2 (6 bases each). CDR1 and CDR2 (germline): SGHVS, FNYEAQ. V was pared by 1 base and J by 5 bases, with 14 bases between. This CDR3 contains 16 residues.

The sample holds a few counts of this clonotype. The V gene is TRBV3-1, the J gene TRBJ2-1; 10 bases line up with TRBD2. The CDR3 has 17 residues. Losses at the gene ends were 4 bases for V and 1 base for J; bases not matched to a gene: 7. Germline V gene sequence: CDR1 LGHDT, CDR2 YNNKEL (reference sequence). CDR3 protein: CASSPRQGLASYNEQFF. The CDR3, as DNA: TGTGCCAGCAGCCCCCGCCAGGGACTAGCGTCCTACAATGAGCAGTTCTTC.

This clonotype was recorded a few times. The genes are TRBV10-1 and TRBJ2-3; 7 nucleotides match TRBD2. The CDR3 has 16 residues. The V and J ends lost 5 bases and 2 bases, in that order; junction bases with no gene match: 10. Germline V lookup: CDR1 WNHNN, CDR2 SYGVQD (reference sequence). The DNA of the CDR3 is TGCGCCAGCAGTCACCTAAGCGGGGCAAACACAGATACGCAGTATTTT. Translated, it gives CASSHLSGANTDTQYF.

The chain couples TRBV27 to TRBJ2-3; 9 nucleotides agree with TRBD2. Germline V lookup: CDR1 MNHEY, CDR2 SMNVEV (reference sequence). The CDR3 runs 16 residues. The V segment lost 6 bases and the J segment 5 bases; nucleotides outside the gene matches: 12. This chain's CDR3 is CASSPTRGGAVDTQYF. DNA of the CDR3: TGTGCCAGCAGCCCTACCCGCGGGGGGGCGGTAGATACGCAGTATTTT.

The chain employs TRBV20-1 and TRBJ2-7; D not certain. The CDR3 sequence is 11 residues long. The ends were cut back, 4 bases at V and 6 bases at J, with 10 bases in the middle. CDR1 is DFQATT and CDR2 is SNEGSKA in the germline V gene (reference sequence). The CDR3 spells CSATTYSEQYF. For the CDR3, the DNA is TGCAGTGCTACGACTTACTCCGAGCAGTACTTC.

This clonotype was counted only a few times. The chain is built from TRBV5-1 and TRBJ2-7; D might be TRBD1 or TRBD2, each matching 6 bases. The CDR3 runs 15 residues. V was cut by 0 bases and J by 1 base, with 11 bases left in between. Germline V gives CDR1 SGHRS, CDR2 YFSETQ. DNA for the CDR3: TGCGCCAGCAGCTTGGTAACGGGGGCATCCTACGAGCAGTACTTC. Amino acid sequence: CASSLVTGASYEQYF.

The CDR3 loop is CSAWPLVGTDTQYF. The CDR3 DNA reads as TGCAGTGCTTGGCCCTTAGTAGGCACAGATACGCAGTATTTT. The J gene is TRBJ2-3, the V gene TRBV20-1; the D is unclear. The V and J ends lost 5 bases and 1 base respectively, with 13 bases between them. The germline CDR1 and CDR2 sequences are DFQATT and SNEGSKA (reference sequence). This CDR3 contains 14 residues.

CDR3 in DNA: TGTGCCAGTAGTATAGGGACTAGCTCAAATGAGCAGTTCTTC. Translated: CASSIGTSSNEQFF. The V gene is TRBV19, the J gene TRBJ2-1; 8 nucleotides agree with TRBD2. Germline V gene lookup returns CDR1 LNHDA and CDR2 SQIVND (reference sequence). This CDR3 has 14 amino acids. Trimming at V came to 1 base and at J to 7 bases, leaving 3 bases not matched to a gene. Full variable domain (missing parts from reference TRBV19 and TRBJ2-1): DGGITQSPKYLFRKEGQNVTLSCEQNLNHDAMYWYRQDPGQGLRLIYYSQIVNDFQKGDIAEGYSVSREKKESFPLTVTSAQKNPTAFYLCASSIGTSSNEQFFGPGTRLTVL.

This sequence joins TRBV20-1 and TRBJ2-1; the match to TRBD2 covers 7 bases. V was pared by 0 bases and J by 0 bases, with 11 bases of the junction left unmatched. Germline V CDR1 and CDR2: DFQATT, SNEGSKA (reference sequence). This CDR3 is 18 amino acids long. The CDR3 sequence is CSARDLHFGGGSYNEQFF. CDR3 bases: TGCAGTGCTAGAGACCTACACTTTGGGGGGGGCTCCTACAATGAGCAGTTCTTC.

The chain joins TRBV5-1 to TRBJ2-1; 13 bases are a match to TRBD2. There are 15 residues in the CDR3. CDR1 and CDR2 (germline): SGHRS, YFSETQ. J gave up 6 bases and V 6 bases, and 6 bases lay outside the gene matches. The CDR3: CASKLAGGVINEQFF. DNA of the CDR3: TGCGCCAGCAAACTAGCGGGAGGGGTTATCAATGAGCAGTTCTTC. Looking up the rest from reference TRBV5-1 and TRBJ2-1 gives the full variable domain: KAGVTQTPRYLIKTRGQQVTLSCSPISGHRSVSWYQQTPGQGLQFLFEYFSETQRNKGNFPGRFSGRQFSNSRSEMNVSTLELGDSALYLCASKLAGGVINEQFFGPGTRLTVL.